This T cell receptor beta chain was sequenced during a study of T cell repertoires in cytomegalovirus infection. V lost 5 bases and J 1 base, leaving 18 bases between the germline ends. The CDR3 is 17 amino acids. Germline V gene lookup returns CDR1 SGHAT and CDR2 FQDESV (reference sequence). TCRdb redid the calling of the reads with MiXCR, one entry per CDR3 protein. The sample includes about 920,000 distinct CDR3 sequences, 30% to 40% seen only once; the top ten take about 14%. This clonotype occurred many times. The antigen is not known. The V and J genes are TRBV11-1 and TRBJ2-1, with D possibly matching TRBD2 (7 bases). This TCR was sampled from a human donor in good health (CMV status not recorded). Some clones in this sample may be carry-over from other donors' samples. The sequencing used cultured CD8+ T cells from PBMCs, collected from culture after CMV antigen stimulation. The CDR3 protein is CASSDVGGGPSYNEQFF. For the CDR3, the DNA is TGTGCCAGCAGCGACGTTGGGGGGGGCCCTTCCTACAATGAGCAGTTCTTC.